Following are 2 T cell receptor beta chains from one sample sequenced in a study of T-cell reconstitution after alpha-beta-depleted transplantation in children (dated by TCRdb to the mid-2010s). The treatment or condition label, read with the paper, signifies: allogeneic hematopoietic cell transplantation with graft depleted of TCRalphabeta T cells and CD19 B cells. The library relied on PCR. TCRdb records Illumina HiSeq 2500 as the sequencer. Molecular barcoding was employed in the preparation of TCR libraries, with unique molecular identifiers being used to normalize TCRbeta repertoire quantification. TCRdb itself trimmed the public reads at Q25 with fastp, ran MiXCR and retained productive beta chains. Identical CDR3 proteins give one entry, which carries the most common genes and DNA. Here the sample has approximately 290,000 distinct CDR3 sequences; 11% occur a single time. The ten most abundant clones make up roughly a quarter of the sample.

The sequenced sample was peripheral blood, obtained 180 days after TCRalphabeta/CD19-depleted stem cell transplant. These TCRs come from a male patient between 2 and 9 years old who had a stem cell transplant for chronic granulomatous disease, so the T cells may come from the graft donor.

This clonotype has ten or more counts. The V and J genes are TRBV25-1 and TRBJ2-1; D possibly corresponds to TRBD2 (5 bases). Trimming stripped 3 bases from V and 7 bases from J, with 19 bases between. CDR3 length equals 16 residues. Germline values: CDR1 MGHDK, CDR2 SYGVNS. CDR3 sequence (DNA): TGTGCCAGCAGTGATCCCCTAGCCTCTAATTTTAATGAGCAGTTCTTC. As protein: CASSDPLASNFNEQFF.

The chain carries TRBV28 and TRBJ2-5; 8 nucleotides line up with TRBD1. The V and J ends lost 5 bases and 5 bases, in that order; junction bases with no gene match: 10. This CDR3 spans 15 amino acids. From germline, CDR1 is MDHEN and CDR2 SYDVKM. CDR3 coding DNA: TGTGCCAGCAGTAAGGACAGGGCGATAGTTGAGACCCAGTACTTC. The encoded protein is CASSKDRAIVETQYF.